The 24 T cell receptor beta chains reported below all come from one sample, sequenced in a study of blood T cells in healthy people across ages. For the second PCR, which ran for roughly 7 to 11 cycles, a sample-barcoded 5' primer and a J-beta primer mix were used. Via MiXCR, TCRdb re-called the 5' RACE reads, giving one row per CDR3 protein. The sample includes roughly 500,000 distinct CDR3 sequences, roughly 28% of them seen just once. Material: blood. All receptors derive from a woman aged 70-85 years in good health.

The chain employs TRBV4-3 and TRBJ2-5; D gene uncertain. Trimming left V 0 bases short and J 4 bases short, with 15 bases between. This CDR3 contains 16 residues. CDR1 and CDR2 (germline): LGHNA, YSLEER. Here the CDR3 DNA reads TGCGCCAGCAGCCAAGATTCATGGGGTTCGGGAGAGACCCAGTACTTC. It codes for CASSQDSWGSGETQYF.

The genes are TRBV6-2 or TRBV6-3 and TRBJ1-5; 9 bases match TRBD1. Trimming removed 6 bases from V and 0 bases from J; junction bases left unmatched: 12. CDR1 is MNHEY, CDR2 SVGEGT, per germline. This CDR3 has 18 residues. This chain's CDR3 is CASSEGQGRLYSNQPQHF. The CDR3 nucleotides read TGTGCCAGCAGCGAGGGACAGGGACGATTATATAGCAATCAGCCCCAGCATTTT.

Comments on this clonotype: Relative to the germline gene, one junction end is altered; a read error may explain this. V usage is TRBV5-5 and J usage is TRBJ1-2, with D unresolved. The germline CDR1 and CDR2 sequences are SGHKS and YYEKEE (reference sequence). This CDR3 region has 13 residues. The CDR3 coding sequence is TGTGCCAGCAGCTTGAGAAATCTTGGTGGCTACGCCTTC. It yields the protein CASSLRNLGGYAF.

This clonotype occurred a few times. V and J are TRBV12-3 or TRBV12-4 and TRBJ2-2, with D perhaps matching TRBD1 (6 bases). V shed 6 bases and J shed 2 bases, with 13 bases lying between them. This CDR3 is built from 15 residues. In DNA form, the CDR3 reads TGTGCCAGCAGCAAAGGGGGAGTTAACACCGGGGAGCTGTTTTTT. It translates to CASSKGGVNTGELFF.

A few counts support this clonotype. The V gene is TRBV20-1, the J gene TRBJ1-1; D call uncertain. The CDR3 is 12 residues long. Trimming took off 8 bases at V and 4 bases at J, with 14 bases between the two ends. CDR1 is DFQATT and CDR2 is SNEGSKA in the germline V gene (reference sequence). CDR3 DNA: TGCAGTACCCGAACCCCGTTCACTGAAGCTTTCTTT. It translates to CSTRTPFTEAFF.

This clonotype was recorded a few times. V gene TRBV6-2 or TRBV6-3 combines with J gene TRBJ2-5; 9 bases fit TRBD2. The J call may be faulty, since TRBJ2-1 better matches the DNA end. There are 15 residues in the CDR3. Germline V gives CDR1 MNHEY, CDR2 SVGEGT. CDR3 bases: TGTGCCAGCAGTCACCCGAGCGGGGGGTTAAATGAGCAGTTCTTC. It encodes CASSHPSGGLNEQFF.

V usage is TRBV4-2 and J usage is TRBJ2-5, with unresolved D. The ends were cut back, 8 bases at V and 2 bases at J, with 12 bases in the middle. CDR1 and CDR2 from the germline V gene are LGHNA and YNFKEQ. The CDR3 sequence is 13 residues long. The CDR3 nucleotides are TGTGCCAGCGCCAGACAACGACAAGAGACCCAGTACTTC. It codes for CASARQRQETQYF.

This clonotype was recorded many times. This chain links TRBV10-3 with TRBJ1-4; D remains unclear. Trimming left V 8 bases short and J 4 bases short, with 11 bases between. The CDR3 has 13 residues. CDR1 and CDR2 from the germline V gene are ENHRY and SYGVKD. The CDR3 nucleotides read TGTGCCATCCGCGAGGGCGGTAATGAAAAACTGTTTTTT. This encodes CAIREGGNEKLFF.

The rearrangement uses TRBV5-1 and TRBJ2-5, with D possibly being TRBD1 (6 bases). The J call is uncertain, as TRBJ2-1 better fits the DNA end. The CDR3 runs to 15 residues. Germline CDR1 reads SGHRS; CDR2 reads YFSETQ. CDR3 residues: CASSLKRDTNNEQFF. DNA for the CDR3: TGCGCCAGCAGTTTAAAACGGGACACCAACAATGAGCAGTTCTTC.

This chain uses TRBV7-2 with TRBJ1-2; a possible D gene is TRBD1 (5 bases). This CDR3 contains 13 residues. Between the trimmed V and J ends, which lost 6 bases and 7 bases, there was a span of 15 bases. Germline V gene sequence: CDR1 SGHTA, CDR2 FQGNSA. CDR3: CTSSSQGTGGYTF. In DNA form, the CDR3 reads TGTACCAGCAGTAGCCAGGGAACGGGTGGCTACACCTTC.

The chain links TRBV6-6 to TRBJ1-1; 12 bases align to TRBD1. Looked up from germline, CDR1 is MNHNY and CDR2 is SVGAGI (reference sequence). Trimming removed 10 bases from V and 1 base from J; junction bases left unmatched: 10. The length of the CDR3 is 16 residues. The CDR3 here is CATSRGQGARNTEAFF. The CDR3 coding sequence is TGTGCCACCTCTCGGGGACAGGGGGCGCGGAACACTGAAGCTTTCTTT.

The chain couples TRBV20-1 to TRBJ2-3, with D hard to call. This CDR3 has 18 amino acids. Germline V gene sequence: CDR1 DFQATT, CDR2 SNEGSKA (reference sequence). V shed 2 bases and J shed 0 bases, with 21 bases lying between them. DNA for the CDR3: TGCAGTGCTAGAAGGTGGGCAGTGGCCTTAGTGAGCACAGATACGCAGTATTTT. Translated: CSARRWAVALVSTDTQYF.

The chain links TRBV7-2 to TRBJ1-2, with a possible D match to TRBD1 (6 bases). CDR1 and CDR2 (germline): SGHTA, FQGNSA. The CDR3 length is 17 residues. Trimming stripped 1 base from V and 3 bases from J, with 18 bases between. CDR3 bases: TGTGCCAGCAGCTTAGATCGTCCGGGGGCGACTCACTATGGCTACACCTTC. This encodes CASSLDRPGATHYGYTF.

The V gene is TRBV6-6, the J gene TRBJ2-5; TRBD1 or TRBD2 may be the D gene (5 bases each). The CDR3 is 14 amino acids. The germline CDR1 and CDR2 sequences are MNHNY and SVGAGI (reference sequence). V lost 8 bases and J lost 5, with 18 bases in between. CDR3 in amino acids: CASDYGARWETQYF. CDR3 nucleotide sequence: TGTGCCAGCGATTACGGGGCCCGATGGGAGACCCAGTACTTC.

This clonotype was found a few times. The chain couples TRBV2 to TRBJ2-5; 10 bases map to TRBD1. The CDR3 covers 15 residues. V shed 4 bases and J 7 bases; nucleotides not matched to a gene: 9. CDR1 and CDR2 (germline): SNHLY, FYNNEI. CDR3 protein: CASSARQGAMGTQYF. In nucleotides, the CDR3 is TGTGCCAGCAGTGCAAGACAGGGGGCCATGGGGACCCAGTACTTC.

The genes are TRBV20-1 and TRBJ2-5, with D perhaps assigned TRBD1 or TRBD2 (5 bases each). The germline V gene has CDR1 DFQATT and CDR2 SNEGSKA (reference sequence). V lost 5 bases and J lost 0, with 10 bases in between. This CDR3 comprises 13 residues. CDR3 in amino acids: CSAPRENQETQYF. The CDR3 bases are TGCAGTGCTCCCAGGGAGAACCAAGAGACCCAGTACTTC.

The chain carries TRBV2 and TRBJ2-5; no clear D gene. The DNA end is more similar to TRBJ2-7, so the J call may be wrong. Germline V gene lookup returns CDR1 SNHLY and CDR2 FYNNEI. This CDR3 spans 12 amino acids. The DNA for the CDR3 is TGTGCCAGCAGCTCACAGACCTACGAGCAGTACTTC. Translating it yields CASSSQTYEQYF.

There are a few counts of this clonotype. The V and J genes are TRBV4-2 and TRBJ2-5; TRBD1 might be the D (5 bases). The assigned J gene may be wrong: the sequence end matches TRBJ2-7 better. This CDR3 region has 16 residues. In germline, CDR1 is LGHNA, CDR2 YNFKEQ. CDR3 sequence: CASSQDYQGITYEQYF. The CDR3 nucleotides are TGTGCCAGCAGCCAAGATTACCAGGGAATCACCTACGAGCAGTACTTC.

As regards this clonotype: Compared with germline, one end of the junction differs, possibly owing to a read error. This chain uses TRBV29-1 with TRBJ2-3; 7 bases fit TRBD1. Germline V CDR1 and CDR2: SQVTM, ANQGSEA. The CDR3 is 16 residues long. The CDR3 DNA follows: TGCAGCGTTGATAGTCCCTACAGGGGTTTGGTAGATACGCAGTCTTTT. Encoded protein: CSVDSPYRGLVDTQSF.

As regards this clonotype: A junction end diverges from the germline sequence, so it may reflect a read error. The gene calls are TRBV12-3 or TRBV12-4 and TRBJ1-4, with TRBD1 matching over 9 bases. The CDR3 loop spans 14 amino acids. CDR3 region: CAISKDRGNEKLFF. Written as DNA, the CDR3 is TGTGCCATTTCCAAAGACAGGGGGAATGAAAAACTGTTCTTT.

The chain is built from TRBV24-1 and TRBJ1-1, with a possible D match to TRBD1 (6 bases). CDR3 length: 14 amino acids. V was trimmed by 4 bases and J by 5 bases, leaving 13 bases between them. Germline V lookup: CDR1 KGHDR, CDR2 SFDVKD. The CDR3 DNA follows: TGTGCCACCAGTGAATCAGGGAGGGGGACTGAAGCTTTCTTT. Protein product: CATSESGRGTEAFF.

The chain recombines TRBV29-1 with TRBJ1-4, with TRBD1 as a possible D gene (5 bases). CDR1 is SQVTM, CDR2 ANQGSEA, per germline. The V and J ends lost 6 bases and 8 bases respectively, with 16 bases between them. This CDR3 spans 13 amino acids. In nucleotides, the CDR3 is TGCAGCGTGACACATCGGGGGACCGAAAAACTGTTTTTT. This encodes CSVTHRGTEKLFF.

This clonotype was seen more than once but under ten times. The chain recombines TRBV7-9 with TRBJ1-1; TRBD1 matches 7 bases. V dropped 4 bases and J dropped 3; count of bases not matched to a gene: 2. The CDR3 loop spans 13 amino acids. CDR1 is SEHNR and CDR2 is FQNEAQ in the germline V gene (reference sequence). CDR3 in DNA: TGTGCCAGCAGCTATACAGGGGACACTGAAGCTTTCTTT. As protein: CASSYTGDTEAFF.

The genes are TRBV20-1 and TRBJ2-5; no reliable D call. CDR3 size: 12 residues. The V gene lost 4 bases and the J gene lost 7 bases, with 13 bases spanning the gap. Germline CDR1 DFQATT, CDR2 SNEGSKA (reference sequence). In DNA, the CDR3 is TGCAGTGCTACGCCTCCTGGTGGGACCCAGTACTTC. Amino acid sequence: CSATPPGGTQYF.